This TCR beta chain was identified in a study of T cell changes during pregnancy in multiple sclerosis. After removal of 3 bases from V and 5 bases from J, the junction contained 7 bases not matched to a gene. The CDR3 runs 14 residues. In germline, CDR1 is SGHAT, CDR2 FQNNGV. Only in-frame clones appear in the TCRdb table, and some are missing; sequencing was by immunoSEQ multiplex PCR. The repertoire holds about 60,000 clones, with 95% to 97% as singletons. The sample here was CD8+ T cells from peripheral blood mononuclear cells, taken after pregnancy. The TCR comes from a female donor with multiple sclerosis, enrolled in a pregnancy study. V usage is TRBV11-2 and J usage is TRBJ2-7, with 7 bases matching TRBD1. The CDR3 DNA reads TGTGCCAGCAGCTTTGCAAGGGGGCTTAACGAGCAGTACTTC. It encodes CASSFARGLNEQYF.